This T cell receptor (beta chain) was observed in a study of identifying expanded T cells in peripheral blood. Study results and limitations: Across healthy donors, higher total template counts meant significantly greater two-week count variance. Technical replicates showed roughly 1.2 changed clones; approximately two weeks around 15; four weeks 19.

The V end lost 1 base, the J end lost 2 bases, and 14 bases lay between the germline ends. CDR1 and CDR2 from the germline V gene are GTSNPN and SVGIG (reference sequence). CDR3 length: 15 residues. No infections or other immune events were documented during collection. Clones were sequenced by immunoSEQ multiplex PCR, and TCRdb holds only the in-frame ones, with some missing. The data contain under 70,000 clones, approximately 89% of them singletons. Concerning this clone: The antigen remains unidentified.

Material for sequencing was blood. The rearrangement links TRBV30 to TRBJ2-5; either TRBD1 or TRBD2 may fit D (6 bases each). The TCR was taken from a person aged 18 to 69 in good health. CDR3 region: CAWSAGGPRQETQYF. The CDR3 region has the DNA TGTGCCTGGAGTGCCGGGGGCCCCCGACAAGAGACCCAGTACTTC. Based on the CDR3 plus reference TRBV30 and TRBJ2-5, the full variable domain is SQTIHQWPATLVQPVGSPLSLECTVEGTSNPNLYWYRQAAGRGLQLLFYSVGIGQISSEVPQNLSASRPQDRQFILSSKKLLLSDSGFYLCAWSAGGPRQETQYFGPGTRLLVL.